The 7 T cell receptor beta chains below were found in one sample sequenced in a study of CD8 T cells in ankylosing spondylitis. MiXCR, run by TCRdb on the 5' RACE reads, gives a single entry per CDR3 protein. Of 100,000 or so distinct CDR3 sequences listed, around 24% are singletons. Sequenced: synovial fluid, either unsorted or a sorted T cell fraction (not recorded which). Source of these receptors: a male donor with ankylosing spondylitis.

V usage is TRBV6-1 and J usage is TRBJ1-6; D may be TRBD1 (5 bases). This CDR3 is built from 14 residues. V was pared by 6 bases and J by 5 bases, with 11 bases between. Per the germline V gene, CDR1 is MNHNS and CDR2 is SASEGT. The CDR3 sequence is CASRQAQDNSPLHF. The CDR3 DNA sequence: TGTGCCAGCAGGCAGGCACAGGATAATTCACCCCTCCACTTT.

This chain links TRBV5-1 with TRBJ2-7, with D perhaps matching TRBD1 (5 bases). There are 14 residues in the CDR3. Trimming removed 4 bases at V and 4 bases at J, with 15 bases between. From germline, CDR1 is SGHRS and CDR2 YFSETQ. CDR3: CASSRGQFDYEQYF. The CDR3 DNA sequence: TGCGCCAGCAGCAGGGGCCAGTTTGATTACGAGCAGTACTTC.

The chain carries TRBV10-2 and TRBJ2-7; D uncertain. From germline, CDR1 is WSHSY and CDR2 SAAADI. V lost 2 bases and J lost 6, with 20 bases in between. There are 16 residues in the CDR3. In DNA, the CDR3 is TGCGCCAGCAGTGAGACAAGGGATTTCCCAAAGGGCGAGCAGTACGTC. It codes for CASSETRDFPKGEQYV.

The CDR3 region is CGAGAPYNEQFF. CDR3 bases: TGCGGGGCGGGAGCTCCCTACAATGAGCAGTTCTTC. V is TRBV29-1 and J is TRBJ2-1, with 7 bases identical to TRBD2. Germline values: CDR1 SQVTM, CDR2 ANQGSEA. The CDR3 is made up of 12 amino acids.

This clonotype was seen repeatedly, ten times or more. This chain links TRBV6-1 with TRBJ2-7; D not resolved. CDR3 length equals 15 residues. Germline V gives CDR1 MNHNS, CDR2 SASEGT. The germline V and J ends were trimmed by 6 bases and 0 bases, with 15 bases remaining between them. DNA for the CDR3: TGTGCCAGCAGGACACGTCCAGGCCGCTCCTACGAGCAGTACGTC. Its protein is CASRTRPGRSYEQYV.

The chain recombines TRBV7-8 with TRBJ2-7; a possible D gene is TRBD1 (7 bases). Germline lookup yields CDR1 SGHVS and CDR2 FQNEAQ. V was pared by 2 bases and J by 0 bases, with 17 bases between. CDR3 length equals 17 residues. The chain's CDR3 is CASSLRETGTYSYEQYV. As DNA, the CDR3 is TGTGCCAGCAGCTTAAGGGAGACAGGGACTTACTCCTACGAGCAGTACGTC.

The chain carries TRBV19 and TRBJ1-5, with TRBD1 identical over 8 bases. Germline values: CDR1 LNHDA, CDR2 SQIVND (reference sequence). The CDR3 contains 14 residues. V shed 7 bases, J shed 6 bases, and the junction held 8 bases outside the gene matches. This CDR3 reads CASTPTGGRQPQHF. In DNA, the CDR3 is TGTGCCAGTACCCCTACAGGGGGGCGTCAGCCCCAGCATTTT.